This entry lists 9 T cell receptor beta chains sequenced from one sample in a study of blood T cell repertoires in COVID-19. Profiling relied on immunoSEQ multiplex PCR, and the TCRdb table lists in-frame clones only, not all of them. The profile covers about 130,000 clones, with roughly 79% appearing a single time and around 20% taken by the ten largest. The sequencing input was peripheral blood. The receptors shown here come from an older man with acute or convalescent COVID-19.

The gene calls are TRBV5-5 and TRBJ2-2; TRBD1 matches at 10 bases. Germline CDR1 and CDR2: SGHKS and YYEKEE (reference sequence). CDR3 length: 15 residues. V lost 2 bases and J lost 6; bases outside the gene matches: 4. CDR3 sequence reads: CASSLGQGVPGELFF. CDR3 DNA sequence: TGTGCCAGCAGCTTAGGACAGGGGGTGCCCGGGGAGCTGTTTTTT.

CDR3 nucleotides: TGTGCCAGCAGTGAACAGGGGGTCTGGACAGATACGCAGTATTTT. It specifies CASSEQGVWTDTQYF. The chain employs TRBV6-1 and TRBJ2-3; 7 bases fit TRBD1. From germline, CDR1 is MNHNS and CDR2 SASEGT. This CDR3 spans 15 amino acids. V trimming: 2 bases; J trimming: 3 bases; junction bases outside the gene matches: 5.

The chain joins TRBV25-1 to TRBJ1-3; the D gene is possibly TRBD1 (5 bases). Germline values: CDR1 MGHDK, CDR2 SYGVNS. The CDR3 covers 18 residues. V was pared by 1 base and J by 0 bases, with 16 bases between. In nucleotides, the CDR3 is TGTGCCAGCAGTGAATTATCCCCAGGGCTTAGCTCTGGAAACACCATATATTTT. This encodes CASSELSPGLSSGNTIYF.

This clone was picked up one time. CDR3 sequence: CASSEYGGANEKLFF. DNA of the CDR3: TGTGCCAGCAGTGAATACGGGGGGGCTAATGAAAAACTGTTTTTT. The genes are TRBV25-1 and TRBJ1-4; tentative D call: TRBD1 (5 bases). The length of the CDR3 is 15 residues. Between the trimmed V and J ends, which lost 0 bases and 3 bases, there was a span of 8 bases. Germline V lookup: CDR1 MGHDK, CDR2 SYGVNS.

This clone came up a few times. The rearrangement links TRBV6-5 to TRBJ2-2; 7 nucleotides match TRBD2. The CDR3 is made up of 14 amino acids. V lost 2 bases and J lost 4; bases outside the gene matches: 1. Germline lookup yields CDR1 MNHEY and CDR2 SVGAGI. In nucleotides, the CDR3 is TGTGCCAGCAGTTACGGGAGGGGCACCGGGGAGCTGTTTTTT. Protein: CASSYGRGTGELFF.

This clone was observed once. The V call is TRBV11-1, the J call TRBJ1-1; D possibly corresponds to TRBD1 (5 bases). V was trimmed by 5 bases and J by 10 bases, leaving 23 bases between them. The CDR3 totals 15 residues. The germline gives CDR1 SGHAT, CDR2 FQDESV (reference sequence). In nucleotides, the CDR3 is TGTGCCAGCAGCGGAACAGGCGGCCCGTTCTTAGGAGCTTTCTTT. This encodes CASSGTGGPFLGAFF.

The V gene is TRBV3-1 (or the pseudogene TRBV3-2), the J gene TRBJ2-2; TRBD2 might be the D (6 bases). The CDR3 has 11 amino acids. Germline-derived CDR1 and CDR2 are LGHDT and YNNKEL (reference sequence). Trimming shortened V by 2 bases and J by 13 bases, and 8 bases separated the two germline ends. DNA of the CDR3: TGTGCCAGCAGCCAACAGGGAGGGCTGTTTTTT. Amino acids: CASSQQGGLFF.

This clone was picked up a small number of times. J is TRBJ2-1 and V is TRBV27; 14 nucleotides agree with TRBD2. Germline CDR1 is MNHEY and CDR2 is SMNVEV (reference sequence). V lost 7 bases and J lost 3; bases outside the gene matches: 8. There are 17 residues in the CDR3. CDR3 nucleotide sequence: TGTGCCAGCAAAGGACTAGCGGGGGGCGGTAGCTACAATGAGCAGTTCTTC. As protein: CASKGLAGGGSYNEQFF.

V and J are TRBV19 and TRBJ2-2, with D perhaps TRBD1 (7 bases). The CDR3 runs 15 residues. Germline assignment: CDR1 LNHDA and CDR2 SQIVND (reference sequence). Trimming shortened V by 7 bases and J by 5 bases, and 17 bases separated the two germline ends. Here the CDR3 DNA reads TGTGCCAGTAAGAGGGCAGGGGGGAAAACCGGGGAGCTGTTTTTT. It codes for CASKRAGGKTGELFF. Together with reference TRBV19 and TRBJ2-2, the CDR3 gives the full variable domain: DGGITQSPKYLFRKEGQNVTLSCEQNLNHDAMYWYRQDPGQGLRLIYYSQIVNDFQKGDIAEGYSVSREKKESFPLTVTSAQKNPTAFYLCASKRAGGKTGELFFGEGSRLTVL.